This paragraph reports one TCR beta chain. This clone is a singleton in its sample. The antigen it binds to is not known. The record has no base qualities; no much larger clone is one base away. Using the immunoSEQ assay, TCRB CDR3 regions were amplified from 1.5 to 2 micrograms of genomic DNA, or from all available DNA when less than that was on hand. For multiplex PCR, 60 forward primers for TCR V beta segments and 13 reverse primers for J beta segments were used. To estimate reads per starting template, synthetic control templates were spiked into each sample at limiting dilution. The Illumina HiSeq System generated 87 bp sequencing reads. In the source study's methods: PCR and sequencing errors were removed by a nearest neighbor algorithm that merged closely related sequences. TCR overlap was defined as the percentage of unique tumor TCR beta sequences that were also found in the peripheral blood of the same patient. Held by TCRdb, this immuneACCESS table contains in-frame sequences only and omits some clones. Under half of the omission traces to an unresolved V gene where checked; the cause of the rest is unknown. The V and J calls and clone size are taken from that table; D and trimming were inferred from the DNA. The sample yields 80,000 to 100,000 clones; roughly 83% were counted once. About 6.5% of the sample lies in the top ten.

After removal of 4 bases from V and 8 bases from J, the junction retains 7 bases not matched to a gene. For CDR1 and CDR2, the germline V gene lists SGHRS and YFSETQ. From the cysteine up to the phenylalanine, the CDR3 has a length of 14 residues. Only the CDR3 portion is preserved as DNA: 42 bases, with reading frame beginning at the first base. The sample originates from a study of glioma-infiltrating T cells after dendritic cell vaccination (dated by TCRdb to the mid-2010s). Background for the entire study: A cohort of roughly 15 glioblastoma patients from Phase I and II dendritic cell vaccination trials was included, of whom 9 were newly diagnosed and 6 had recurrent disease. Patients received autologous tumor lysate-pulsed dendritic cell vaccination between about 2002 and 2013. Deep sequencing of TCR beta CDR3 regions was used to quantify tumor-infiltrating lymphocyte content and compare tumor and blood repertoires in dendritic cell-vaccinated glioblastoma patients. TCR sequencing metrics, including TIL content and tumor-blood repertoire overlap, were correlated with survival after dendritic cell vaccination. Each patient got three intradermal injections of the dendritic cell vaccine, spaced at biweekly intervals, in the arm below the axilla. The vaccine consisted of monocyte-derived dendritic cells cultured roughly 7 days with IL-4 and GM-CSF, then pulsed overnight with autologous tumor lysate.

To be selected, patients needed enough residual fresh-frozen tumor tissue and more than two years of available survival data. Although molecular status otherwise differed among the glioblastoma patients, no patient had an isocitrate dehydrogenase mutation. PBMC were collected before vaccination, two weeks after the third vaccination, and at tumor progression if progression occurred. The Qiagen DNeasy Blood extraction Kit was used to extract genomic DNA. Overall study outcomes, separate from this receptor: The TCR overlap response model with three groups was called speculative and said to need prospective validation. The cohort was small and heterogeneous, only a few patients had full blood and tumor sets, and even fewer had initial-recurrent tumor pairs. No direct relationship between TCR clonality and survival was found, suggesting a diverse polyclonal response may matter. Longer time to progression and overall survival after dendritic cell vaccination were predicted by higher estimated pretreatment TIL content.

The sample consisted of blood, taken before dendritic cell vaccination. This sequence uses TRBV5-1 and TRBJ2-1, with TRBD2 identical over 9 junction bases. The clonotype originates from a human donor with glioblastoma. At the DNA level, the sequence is TGCGCCAGCAGCACCGCGGGACTAGCAGATGAGCAGTTCTTC. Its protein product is CASSTAGLADEQFF.